One and the same sample provided the 3 T cell receptor beta chains below, sequenced in a study of blood T cell repertoires in COVID-19. The method was immunoSEQ multiplex PCR; TCRdb's version includes in-frame clones alone and lacks a portion of them. The repertoire consists of fewer than 400,000 clones, with roughly 86% occurring once and the leading ten covering about 8.9%. The material sequenced was PBMCs or T cells enriched from blood (not recorded which). The receptors shown here come from a woman aged 18-35 years who had recovered from COVID-19.

The chain is built from TRBV5-1 and TRBJ1-1; 7 bases are a match to TRBD1. CDR3 length: 14 residues. The J segment lost 1 base and the V segment lost 4 bases, leaving 4 bases of the junction unmatched. Germline-derived CDR1 and CDR2 are SGHRS and YFSETQ. In nucleotides, the CDR3 is TGCGCCAGCAGCACCACAGGGGCGAACACTGAAGCTTTCTTT. Translated: CASSTTGANTEAFF.

This clone was observed a handful of times. The CDR3 loop reads CASSFRDRGRIEKLFF. CDR3 DNA: TGTGCCAGCAGCTTCCGGGACAGGGGGCGGATTGAAAAACTGTTTTTT. The V and J genes are TRBV7-9 and TRBJ1-4; TRBD1 aligns across 12 bases. Germline V gene data show CDR1 as SEHNR and CDR2 as FQNEAQ (reference sequence). The J segment lost 7 bases and the V segment lost 3 bases, leaving 6 bases of the junction unmatched. CDR3 size: 16 residues.

The chain links TRBV27 to TRBJ2-7, with a weak D call TRBD1 (7 bases). The germline V gene has CDR1 MNHEY and CDR2 SMNVEV (reference sequence). Trimming removed 3 bases at V and 2 bases at J, with 17 bases between. CDR3 length equals 16 residues. This CDR3 reads CASSFIPGQRAYEQYF. The CDR3, as DNA: TGTGCCAGCAGTTTCATCCCGGGACAGCGGGCCTACGAGCAGTACTTC.